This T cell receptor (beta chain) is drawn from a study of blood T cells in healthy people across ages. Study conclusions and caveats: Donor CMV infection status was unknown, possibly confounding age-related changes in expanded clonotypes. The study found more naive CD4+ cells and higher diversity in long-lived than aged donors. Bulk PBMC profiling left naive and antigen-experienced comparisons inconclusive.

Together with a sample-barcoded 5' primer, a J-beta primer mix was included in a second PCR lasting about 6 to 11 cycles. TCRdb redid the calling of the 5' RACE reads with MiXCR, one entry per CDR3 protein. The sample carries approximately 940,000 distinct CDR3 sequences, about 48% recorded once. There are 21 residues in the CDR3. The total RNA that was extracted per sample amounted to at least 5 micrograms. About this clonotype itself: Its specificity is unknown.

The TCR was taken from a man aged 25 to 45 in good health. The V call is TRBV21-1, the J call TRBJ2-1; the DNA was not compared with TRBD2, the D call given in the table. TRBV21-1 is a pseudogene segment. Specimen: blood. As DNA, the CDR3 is TGTGCCAGCAGCAAAAGGGAGACTAGCGGGGGCCGACCTCGATCCTACAATGAGCAGTTCTTC. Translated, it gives CASSKRETSGGRPRSYNEQFF.